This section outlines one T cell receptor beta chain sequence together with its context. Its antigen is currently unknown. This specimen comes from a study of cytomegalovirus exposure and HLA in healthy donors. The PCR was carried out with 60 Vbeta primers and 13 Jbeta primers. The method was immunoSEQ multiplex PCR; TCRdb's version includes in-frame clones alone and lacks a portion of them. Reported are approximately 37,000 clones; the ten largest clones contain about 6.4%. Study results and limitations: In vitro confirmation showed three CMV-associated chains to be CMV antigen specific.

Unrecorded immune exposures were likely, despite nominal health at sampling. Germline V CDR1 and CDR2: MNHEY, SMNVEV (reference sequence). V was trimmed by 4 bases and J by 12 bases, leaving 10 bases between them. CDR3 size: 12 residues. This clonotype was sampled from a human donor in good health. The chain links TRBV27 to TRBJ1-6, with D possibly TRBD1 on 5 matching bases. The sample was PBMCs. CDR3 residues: CASSSLGGPLHF. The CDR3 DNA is TGTGCCAGCAGTTCCCTGGGGGGACCCCTCCACTTT.